The next 22 T cell receptor beta chains were all read from a single sample in a study of regulatory T cells in long-lasting Graves disease. Investigators prepared the TCR beta libraries by applying iRepertoire HTBI primers and Arm-PCR of CDR3 regions. Via MiXCR, TCRdb re-called the multiplex PCR reads, giving one row per CDR3 protein. The profile covers about 460,000 distinct CDR3 sequences, with approximately 22% appearing a single time and around 12% taken by the ten largest. The sample's time point: persistent/refractory GD, antithyroid drugs over 5 years with positive TRAb. Generation of the TCR library employed RNA extracted from PBMCs. The sample consisted of peripheral blood mononuclear cells (PBMCs), taken when the disease was refractory, from a patient treated with antithyroid drugs. The receptors were gathered from a female donor with Graves disease.

This chain links TRBV5-1 with TRBJ1-4, with 8 positions matching TRBD1. V shed 4 bases, J shed 6 bases, and the junction held 8 bases outside the gene matches. Germline V gene lookup returns CDR1 SGHRS and CDR2 YFSETQ. This CDR3 comprises 15 residues. The CDR3 nucleotides read TGCGCCAGCAGCCTACGGACAGGGATTGATGAAAAACTGTTTTTT. Protein: CASSLRTGIDEKLFF.

This clonotype was seen a few times. The chain combines TRBV10-2 with TRBJ1-6, with no clear D. Germline CDR1 WSHSY, CDR2 SAAADI. This CDR3 is built from 13 residues. V lost 9 bases and J lost 16, with 22 bases in between. The CDR3 reads CASWIGSNSPLHF. The CDR3 nucleotides read TGCGCCAGTTGGATAGGGAGCAATTCGCCTCTCCACTTT.

This clonotype was seen more than once but under ten times. V is TRBV6-1 and J is TRBJ1-5; the D is unclear. The CDR3 runs 15 residues. The germline V gene has CDR1 MNHNS and CDR2 SASEGT. Trimming pared 8 bases from V and 0 bases from J, leaving 14 bases between. The CDR3 DNA reads as TGTGCCAGCGCCCCCCTGCAGAATAGCAATCAGCCCCAGCATTTT. Its translation: CASAPLQNSNQPQHF.

The chain has TRBV6-2 or TRBV6-3 and TRBJ2-7, with D tentatively TRBD2 (6 bases). This CDR3 has 14 amino acids. Germline assignment: CDR1 MNHEY and CDR2 SVGEGT. With 6 bases removed from V and 2 bases from J, the gap between germline ends came to 14 bases. CDR3 sequence: CASSPTAGPYEQYF. DNA for the CDR3: TGTGCCAGCAGCCCTACAGCGGGCCCCTACGAGCAGTACTTC.

V and J are TRBV6-2 or TRBV6-3 and TRBJ1-6, with D possibly being TRBD1 (5 bases). The germline gives CDR1 MNHEY, CDR2 SVGEGT. This CDR3 contains 15 residues. Trimming cost V 2 bases and J 1 base, with 6 bases left between them. The CDR3 nucleotides are TGTGCCAGCAGTTACGACAGTTCCTATAATTCACCCCTCCACTTT. It codes for CASSYDSSYNSPLHF.

This clonotype appeared a few times. The chain joins TRBV12-3 or TRBV12-4 to TRBJ1-4; possible D gene TRBD1, 6 bases. The CDR3 sequence is 13 residues long. With 6 bases removed from V and 6 bases from J, the gap between germline ends came to 11 bases. The CDR3 DNA reads TGTGCCAGCAGCATGGGACATGATGAAAAACTGTTTTTT. This translates into CASSMGHDEKLFF.

This clonotype was detected only a few times. The CDR3 nucleotides are TGTGCCAGCAGCTCATTTGGACAAGCGAACACTGAAGCTTTCTTT. It is translated as CASSSFGQANTEAFF. The rearrangement links TRBV7-9 to TRBJ1-1; TRBD1 is a possible D gene (5 bases). Trimming took 4 bases from V and 1 from J, leaving 13 bases between them. The CDR3 is made up of 15 amino acids. Germline V lookup: CDR1 SEHNR, CDR2 FQNEAQ (reference sequence).

This clonotype was recorded a few times. V and J are TRBV28 and TRBJ1-2, with D hard to call. With 8 bases removed from V and 4 bases from J, the gap between germline ends came to 14 bases. From germline, CDR1 is MDHEN and CDR2 SYDVKM. The CDR3 has 13 amino acids. The CDR3 DNA reads TGTGCCAGCCACGAGGATCTAGGCTATGGCTACACCTTC. It specifies CASHEDLGYGYTF.

Only a few counts were recorded for this clonotype. The rearrangement joins TRBV29-1 to TRBJ2-7, with 10 bases matching TRBD1. The junction had 2 bases not matched to a gene; V was cut back by 3 bases and J by 3 bases. This CDR3 comprises 13 residues. Germline V lookup: CDR1 SQVTM, CDR2 ANQGSEA. CDR3: CSVDGQGDYEQYF. CDR3 coding DNA: TGCAGCGTTGACGGACAGGGGGACTACGAGCAGTACTTC.

This clonotype came up many times. V gene TRBV7-2 combines with J gene TRBJ2-5; D ambiguous. The germline gives CDR1 SGHTA, CDR2 FQGNSA. V was trimmed by 1 base and J by 4 bases, leaving 4 bases between them. The CDR3 consists of 12 residues. CDR3 in amino acids: CASSLVAETQYF. DNA of the CDR3: TGTGCCAGCAGCTTAGTGGCAGAGACCCAGTACTTC.

This clonotype was counted only a few times. The chain has TRBV5-1 and TRBJ2-7; possibly TRBD1 or TRBD2 for D (6 bases each). V was shortened by 1 base and J by 2 bases, with 16 bases between the two germline ends. Germline V gene lookup returns CDR1 SGHRS and CDR2 YFSETQ. The CDR3 sequence is 16 residues long. This CDR3 is CASSLYRGVGTYEQYF. DNA of the CDR3: TGCGCCAGCAGCTTGTATAGGGGGGTAGGAACCTACGAGCAGTACTTC.

The J gene is TRBJ1-4, the V gene TRBV19; 8 bases agree with TRBD1. This CDR3 region has 17 residues. J lost 7 bases, V lost 5 bases, and 15 bases had no gene match. Germline lookup yields CDR1 LNHDA and CDR2 SQIVND (reference sequence). The CDR3 spells CASSAQGAPRHGEKLFF. The CDR3 nucleotides read TGTGCCAGTAGTGCCCAGGGGGCGCCCCGGCACGGTGAAAAACTGTTTTTT.

This clonotype came up a few times. V usage is TRBV5-6 and J usage is TRBJ2-7; 10 bases align to TRBD1. The CDR3 loop spans 16 amino acids. J was trimmed by 3 bases and V by 4 bases; bases with no gene match: 10. CDR1 and CDR2 (germline): SGHDT, YYEEEE. The CDR3 bases are TGTGCCAGCAGCCAAAAGACTGACAGGGGGCGCTACGAGCAGTACTTC. Protein: CASSQKTDRGRYEQYF.

The chain couples TRBV4-1 to TRBJ1-4, with 10 positions matching TRBD1. CDR3 length equals 16 residues. The V segment lost 1 base and the J segment 7 bases; nucleotides outside the gene matches: 6. Germline loops: CDR1 MGHRA, CDR2 YSYEKL. CDR3 sequence: CASSQGDRGSSEKLFF. CDR3 nucleotide sequence: TGCGCCAGCAGCCAAGGGGACAGGGGAAGTAGTGAAAAACTGTTTTTT.

This clonotype was counted ten times or more. The chain is built from TRBV28 and TRBJ2-7; D uncertain. The CDR3 spans 13 residues. V was trimmed by 6 bases and J by 12 bases, leaving 21 bases between them. Germline-derived CDR1 and CDR2 are MDHEN and SYDVKM. In DNA form, the CDR3 reads TGTGCCAGCAGCCGCTTTGGGCAGCTACGAGGGTACTTC. Its translation is CASSRFGQLRGYF.

This clonotype appeared many times. In nucleotides, the CDR3 is TGTGCCAGCAGTTCAGACACAGGGTTCCGGGAGCTGTTTTTT. Protein product: CASSSDTGFRELFF. The V gene is TRBV12-3 or TRBV12-4, the J gene TRBJ2-2; D is possibly TRBD1 (6 bases). The CDR3 has 14 amino acids. Trimming cost V 4 bases and J 9 bases, with 15 bases left between them.

The V gene is TRBV25-1, the J gene TRBJ2-7; D not resolved. Trimming cost V 3 bases and J 2 bases, with 11 bases left between them. CDR1 is MGHDK, CDR2 SYGVNS, per germline. The CDR3 consists of 14 residues. The CDR3 DNA sequence: TGTGCCAGCAGTGAGTCCGAACGTACCTACGAGCAGTACTTC. Protein sequence: CASSESERTYEQYF.

This clonotype was picked up many times. The CDR3: CASSYGQGTWYEQYF. CDR3 coding DNA: TGTGCCAGCAGTTACGGACAGGGGACTTGGTACGAGCAGTACTTC. V gene TRBV6-5 combines with J gene TRBJ2-7; TRBD1 matches 9 bases. Germline V CDR1 and CDR2: MNHEY, SVGAGI. The trim removed 2 bases at V and 4 bases at J, leaving 6 bases unmatched. The CDR3 is 15 residues long.

This clonotype was seen many times. The rearrangement links TRBV7-3 to TRBJ1-1; weak D call: TRBD1 (5 bases). V lost 5 bases and J lost 1, with 8 bases in between. The CDR3 has 13 residues. The V gene's germline CDR1 is SGHTA and CDR2 FQGTGA. The CDR3 DNA reads TGTGCCAGCAGCCCCCAGGGGAACACTGAAGCTTTCTTT. Its protein is CASSPQGNTEAFF.

The CDR3 nucleotides are TGTGCCACCCAGAAGGGATCCGGGGAGCTGTTTTTT. Protein product: CATQKGSGELFF. The chain carries TRBV6-1 and TRBJ2-2; D is ambiguous. Germline V gene sequence: CDR1 MNHNS, CDR2 SASEGT. V lost 10 bases, J lost 6 bases, and 12 bases lay in between. The CDR3 runs 12 residues.

J is TRBJ2-2 and V is TRBV20-1; unclear D gene. V was pared by 3 bases and J by 1 base, with 9 bases between. This CDR3 has 14 residues. The V gene's germline CDR1 is DFQATT and CDR2 SNEGSKA (reference sequence). The CDR3: CSASIPENTGELFF. CDR3 sequence (DNA): TGCAGTGCTAGTATCCCCGAGAACACCGGGGAGCTGTTTTTT.

This clonotype was counted at least ten times. This chain connects TRBV7-2 to TRBJ2-7, with D perhaps matching TRBD2 (5 bases). Germline CDR1 is SGHTA and CDR2 is FQGNSA. CDR3 length: 14 residues. Trimming shortened V by 5 bases and J by 6 bases, and 17 bases separated the two germline ends. CDR3 bases: TGTGCCAGCAGCCTCGGGAACCCGGCGGGCGAGCAGTACTTC. This translates into CASSLGNPAGEQYF.